Shown below are 2 T cell receptor beta chains from a single sample sequenced in a study of identical twins. TCRdb independently ran MiXCR on the 5' RACE reads; one entry per CDR3 protein. The repertoire holds around 500,000 distinct CDR3 sequences, with around 14% as singletons. The sample was also reused in another study, on yellow fever vaccine responses in identical twins.

The material sequenced was CD4+ T cells sorted from blood. Receptors were obtained from a woman aged 18-30 years in good health.

This clonotype was detected many times. The chain carries TRBV7-2 and TRBJ2-1, with TRBD2 matching over 7 bases. V gave up 0 bases and J gave up 1 base; unmatched junction bases: 12. The CDR3 covers 19 residues. Germline loops: CDR1 SGHTA, CDR2 FQGNSA. The chain's CDR3 is CASSLALGGGRYSYNEQFF. The CDR3 DNA follows: TGTGCCAGCAGCTTAGCACTCGGGGGAGGGCGTTATTCCTACAATGAGCAGTTCTTC.

The chain couples TRBV15 to TRBJ2-5, with D perhaps TRBD1 (7 bases). Germline assignment: CDR1 LNHNV and CDR2 YYDKDF (reference sequence). The CDR3 spans 16 residues. Trimming pared 4 bases from V and 5 bases from J, leaving 20 bases between. The CDR3 spells CATSTTRGARGETQYF. Here the CDR3 DNA reads TGTGCCACCAGCACAACAAGGGGGGCCAGGGGGGAGACCCAGTACTTC.